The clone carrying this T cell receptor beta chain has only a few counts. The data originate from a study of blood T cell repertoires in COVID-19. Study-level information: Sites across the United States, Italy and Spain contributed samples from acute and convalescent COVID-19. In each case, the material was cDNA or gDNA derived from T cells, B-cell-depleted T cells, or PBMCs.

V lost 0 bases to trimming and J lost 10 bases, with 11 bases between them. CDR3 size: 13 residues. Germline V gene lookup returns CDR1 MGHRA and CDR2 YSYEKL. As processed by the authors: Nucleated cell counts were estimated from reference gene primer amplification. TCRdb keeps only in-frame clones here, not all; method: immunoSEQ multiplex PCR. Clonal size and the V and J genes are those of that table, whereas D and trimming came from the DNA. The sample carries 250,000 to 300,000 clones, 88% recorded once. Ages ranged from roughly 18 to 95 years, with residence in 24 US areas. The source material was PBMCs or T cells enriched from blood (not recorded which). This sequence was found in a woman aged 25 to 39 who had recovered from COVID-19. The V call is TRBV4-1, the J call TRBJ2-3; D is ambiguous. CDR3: CASSQETRGAQYF. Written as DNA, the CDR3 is TGCGCCAGCAGCCAAGAAACTCGCGGAGCGCAGTATTTT.